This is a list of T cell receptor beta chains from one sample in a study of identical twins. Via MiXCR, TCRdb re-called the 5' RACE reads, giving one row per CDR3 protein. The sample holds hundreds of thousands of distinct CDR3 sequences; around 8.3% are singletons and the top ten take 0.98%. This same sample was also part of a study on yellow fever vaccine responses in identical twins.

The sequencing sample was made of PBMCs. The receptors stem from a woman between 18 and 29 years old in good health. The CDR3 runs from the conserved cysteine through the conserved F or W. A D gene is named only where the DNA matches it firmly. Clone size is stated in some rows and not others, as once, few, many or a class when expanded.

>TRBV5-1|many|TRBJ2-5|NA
TGCGCCAGCAGCCCTCTGGGTGGCGGGGTCTACGAGACCCAGTACTTC
CASSPLGGGVYETQYF
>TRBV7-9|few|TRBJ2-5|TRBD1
TGTGCCAGCAGCTTAAGGGGGACAGGGTCTGAGACCCAGTACTTC
CASSLRGTGSETQYF
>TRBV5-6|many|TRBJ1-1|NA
TGTGCCAGCAGCTTGAGCCCACGGAACACTGAAGCTTTCTTT
CASSLSPRNTEAFF
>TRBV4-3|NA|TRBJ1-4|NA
TGCGCCAGCAGCCAAGATGGAACTAATGAAAAACTGTTTTTT
CASSQDGTNEKLFF
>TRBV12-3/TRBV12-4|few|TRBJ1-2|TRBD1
TGTGCCAGCAGCACTGGGGACAGGGGGCAAGGTAACTATGGCTACACCTTC
CASSTGDRGQGNYGYTF
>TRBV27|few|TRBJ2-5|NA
TGTGCCAGCAGATCGTCTGGCAGGCAAGAGACCCAGTACTTC
CASRSSGRQETQYF
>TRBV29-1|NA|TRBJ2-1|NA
TGCAGCGTTGTGTGGGTGGGGGGCCTTCGATCCTACAATGAGCAGTTCTTC
CSVVWVGGLRSYNEQFF
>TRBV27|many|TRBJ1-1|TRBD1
TGTGCCAGCAGTTTATCAAGGGACAGGGAAGCTTTCTTT
CASSLSRDREAFF
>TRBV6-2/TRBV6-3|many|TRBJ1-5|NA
TGTGCCAGCAGTTACTCGACGGAGCATCAGCCCCAGCATTTT
CASSYSTEHQPQHF
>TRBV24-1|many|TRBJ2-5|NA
TGTGCCACCAGGGCTGGCGCCGAAGAGACCCAGTACTTC
CATRAGAEETQYF
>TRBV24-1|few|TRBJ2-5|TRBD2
TGTGCCACCAGTGATTCCAGGGAGGGAGAGACCCAGTACTTC
CATSDSREGETQYF
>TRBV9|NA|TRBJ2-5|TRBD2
TGTGCCAGCAGCGCGACTAGCGTCGGGGAGACCCAGTACTTC
CASSATSVGETQYF
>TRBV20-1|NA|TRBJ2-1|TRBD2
TGCAGTGTCGCCGCGGGGGTAGTTAAGTTCTTC
CSVAAGVVKFF
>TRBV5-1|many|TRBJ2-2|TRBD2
TGCGCCAGCAGCTTTTTAGCGGGACTGTCCGGGGAGCTGTTTTTT
CASSFLAGLSGELFF
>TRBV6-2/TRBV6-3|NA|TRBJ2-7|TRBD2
TGTGCCAGCAGTTACTGGGATCTAGCGGGAGACTACGAGCAGTACTTC
CASSYWDLAGDYEQYF
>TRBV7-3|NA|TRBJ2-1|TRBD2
TGTGCCAGCAGCTCAACTAGCGGGAACTCCTACAATGAGCAGTTCTTC
CASSSTSGNSYNEQFF
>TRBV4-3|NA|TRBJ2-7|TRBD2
TGCGCCAGCAGCCAGATGGGGACTAGCTTTTTCCACGAGCAGTACTTC
CASSQMGTSFFHEQYF
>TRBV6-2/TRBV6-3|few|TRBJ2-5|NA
TGTGCCAGCAGTTACTCCCCAGCGGGAGAGACCCAGTACTTC
CASSYSPAGETQYF
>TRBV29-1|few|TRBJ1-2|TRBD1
TGCAGCGTTGAAGCAGGGGGACATGGCTACACCTTC
CSVEAGGHGYTF
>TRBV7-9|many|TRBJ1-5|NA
TGTGCCAGCAGCCCCGGCGACGGTAGCAATCAGCCCCAGCATTTT
CASSPGDGSNQPQHF
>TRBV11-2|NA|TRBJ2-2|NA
TGTGCCAGCAGCTTACCAGTCTACGGTCAGTCGAACACCGGGGAGCTGTTTTTT
CASSLPVYGQSNTGELFF
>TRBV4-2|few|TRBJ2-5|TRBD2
TGTGCCAGCAGCCAAGAAGGCATCGGGGCGGGGGGTCGCCAAGAGACCCAGTACTTC
CASSQEGIGAGGRQETQYF
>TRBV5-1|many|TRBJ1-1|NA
TGCGCCAGCAGCTGGTCCGAGGACACTGAAGCTTTCTTT
CASSWSEDTEAFF
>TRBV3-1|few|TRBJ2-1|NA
TGTGCCAGCAGCCATCCGGAGAGAGAGCAGTTCTTC
CASSHPEREQFF
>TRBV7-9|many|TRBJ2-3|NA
TGTGCCAGCAGCTTAGCTGGCGAACCGGGCACAGATACGCAGTATTTT
CASSLAGEPGTDTQYF
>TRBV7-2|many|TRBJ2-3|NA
TGTGCCAGCAGCTTAAGTCCCCCAGATACGCAGTATTTT
CASSLSPPDTQYF
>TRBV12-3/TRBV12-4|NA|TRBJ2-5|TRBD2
TGTGCCAGCAGTTCCGGGACTAGCTTCGAGACCCAGTACTTC
CASSSGTSFETQYF
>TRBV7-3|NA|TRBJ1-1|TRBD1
TGTGCCAGCAGCTTAAAGCCCCCAGGGGGCATTGGGAACACTGAAGCTTTCTTT
CASSLKPPGGIGNTEAFF
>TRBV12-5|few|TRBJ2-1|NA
TGTGCTAGTGGTTTGACGATCCAGGGTGGCCCCCAGTTCTTC
CASGLTIQGGPQFF
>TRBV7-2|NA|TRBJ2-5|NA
TGTGCCAGCAGCTTCAGGGTATGGGAGACCCAGTACTTC
CASSFRVWETQYF
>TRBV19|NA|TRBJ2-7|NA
TGTGCCAGTAGTATTGGATTGTCAGCCTACGAGGAGCAGTACTTC
CASSIGLSAYEEQYF
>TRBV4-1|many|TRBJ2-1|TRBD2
TGCGCCAGCAGCTACCCGGGACTAGCGGACTACAATGAGCAGTTCTTC
CASSYPGLADYNEQFF
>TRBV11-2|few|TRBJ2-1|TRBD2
TGTGCCAGCAGCGCAGGGACTAGGCCTCTCTCGAGCTCCTACAATGAGCAGTTCTTC
CASSAGTRPLSSSYNEQFF
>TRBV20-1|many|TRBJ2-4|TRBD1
TGCAGTGCTAGAGCACCGGGACAGAGCATTCAGTACTTC
CSARAPGQSIQYF
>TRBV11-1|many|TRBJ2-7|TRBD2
TGTGCCAGCAGCTTAATTTTAGTTCGGCGGGAGGCACCCTACGAGCAGTACTTC
CASSLILVRREAPYEQYF
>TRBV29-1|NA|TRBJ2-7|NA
TGCAGCGTTGTTCCCGGGGTTGGGAACGAGCAGTACTTC
CSVVPGVGNEQYF
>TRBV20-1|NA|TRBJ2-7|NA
TGCAGTGCTAGAGAACTCCCGGCATTTTACGAGCAGTACTTC
CSARELPAFYEQYF
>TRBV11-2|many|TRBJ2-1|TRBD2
TGTGCCAGCAGCTTAGACCCTAGCGGGGGGTTGATGGAGCAGTTCTTC
CASSLDPSGGLMEQFF
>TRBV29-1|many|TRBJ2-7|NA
TGCAGCGTTGGCCGCAGACACTCGAAACCCCACTACGAGCAGTACTTC
CSVGRRHSKPHYEQYF
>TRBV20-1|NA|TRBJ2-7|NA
TGCAGTGCTAGAAGACGTACGCCGAACTCCTACGAGCAGTACTTC
CSARRRTPNSYEQYF
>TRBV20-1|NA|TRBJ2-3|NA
TGCAGTGCTAGAGACTTCGGGACTAGCACAGATACGCAGTATTTT
CSARDFGTSTDTQYF
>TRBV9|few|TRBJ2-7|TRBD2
TGTGCCAGCAGCGTAGGCGCGGGGGGCCCCCTGGCCGAGCAGTACTTC
CASSVGAGGPLAEQYF
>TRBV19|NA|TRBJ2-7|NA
TGTGCCAGTAGTATAGCCTCAGGATCCGCCGAGCAGTACTTC
CASSIASGSAEQYF
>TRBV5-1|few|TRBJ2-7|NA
TGCGCCAGCAGCTTGTACACCGGTCCCTACGAGCAGTACTTC
CASSLYTGPYEQYF
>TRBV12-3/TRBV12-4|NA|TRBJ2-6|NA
TGTGCCCTCAGTTCGCGGGCAGGGACCGACTCTGGGGCCAACGTCCTGACTTTC
CALSSRAGTDSGANVLTF
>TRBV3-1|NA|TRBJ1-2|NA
TGTGCCAGCAGCCCTCCCGCTAACTATGGCTACACCTTC
CASSPPANYGYTF
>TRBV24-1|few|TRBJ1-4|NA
TGTGCCACCAGTGATTCGGGTGCAGGGTTCACGGGGAAACTGTTTTTT
CATSDSGAGFTGKLFF
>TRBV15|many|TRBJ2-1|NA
TGTGCCACCAGCCCGGGGGACTCTTCCTACAATGAGCAGTTCTTC
CATSPGDSSYNEQFF
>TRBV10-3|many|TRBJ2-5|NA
TGTGCCATCAGTGATTCCTGGACGAGAAAAGAGACCCAGTACTTC
CAISDSWTRKETQYF
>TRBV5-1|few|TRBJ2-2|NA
TGCGCCAGCGGACCCGACTCCCTCTCCCACGGGGAGCTGTTTTTT
CASGPDSLSHGELFF
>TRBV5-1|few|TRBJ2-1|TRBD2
TGCGCCAGCAGTTACGTTGCGGGGGGTGCGGGTGAGCAGTTCTTC
CASSYVAGGAGEQFF
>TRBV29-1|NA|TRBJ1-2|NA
TGCAGCGTTTCGACAGATGTGGGCTATGGCTACACCTTC
CSVSTDVGYGYTF
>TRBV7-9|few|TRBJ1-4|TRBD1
TGTGCCAGCAGCTTGGGGACAGGACGTTATGAAAAACTGTTTTTT
CASSLGTGRYEKLFF
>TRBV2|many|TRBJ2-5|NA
TGTGCCAGCAGGGCGGGACAACTCCAAGAGACCCAGTACTTC
CASRAGQLQETQYF
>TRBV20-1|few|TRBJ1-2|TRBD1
TGCAGTGCTAGAGATGCAGGGGGCGAGGTTTATGGCTACACCTTC
CSARDAGGEVYGYTF